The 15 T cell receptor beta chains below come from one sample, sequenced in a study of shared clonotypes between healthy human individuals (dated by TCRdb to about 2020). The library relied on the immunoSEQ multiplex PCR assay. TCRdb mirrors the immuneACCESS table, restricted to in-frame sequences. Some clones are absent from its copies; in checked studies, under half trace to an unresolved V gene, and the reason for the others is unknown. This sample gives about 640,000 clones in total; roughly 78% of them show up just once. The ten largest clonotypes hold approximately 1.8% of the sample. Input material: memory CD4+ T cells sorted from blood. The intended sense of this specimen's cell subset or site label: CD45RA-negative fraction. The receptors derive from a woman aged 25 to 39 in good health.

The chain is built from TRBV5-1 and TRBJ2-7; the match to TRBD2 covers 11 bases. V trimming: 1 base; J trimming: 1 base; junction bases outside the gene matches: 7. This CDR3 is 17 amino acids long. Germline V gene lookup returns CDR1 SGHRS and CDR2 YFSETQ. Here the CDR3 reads CASSLRGSGRGSYEQYF. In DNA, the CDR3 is TGCGCCAGCAGCTTGAGGGGTAGCGGGAGGGGATCCTACGAGCAGTACTTC.

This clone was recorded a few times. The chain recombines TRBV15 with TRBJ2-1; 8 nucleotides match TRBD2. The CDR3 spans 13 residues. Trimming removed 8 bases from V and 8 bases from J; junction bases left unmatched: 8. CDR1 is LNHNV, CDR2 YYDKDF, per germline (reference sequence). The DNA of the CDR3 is TGTGCCACCCGAGGGCCGGGAGGGTATGAGCAGTTCTTC. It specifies CATRGPGGYEQFF.

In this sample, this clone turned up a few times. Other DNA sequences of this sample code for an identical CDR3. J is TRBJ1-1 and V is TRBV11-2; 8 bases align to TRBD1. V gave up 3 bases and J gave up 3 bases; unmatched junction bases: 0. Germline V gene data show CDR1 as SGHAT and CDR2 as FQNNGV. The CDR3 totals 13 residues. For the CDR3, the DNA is TGTGCCAGCAGCTTGACAGGGGACACTGAAGCTTTCTTT. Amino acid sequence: CASSLTGDTEAFF.

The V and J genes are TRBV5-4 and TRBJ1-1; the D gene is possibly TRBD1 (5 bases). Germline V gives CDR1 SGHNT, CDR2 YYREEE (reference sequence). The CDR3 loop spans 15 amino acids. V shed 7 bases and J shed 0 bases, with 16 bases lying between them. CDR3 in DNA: TGTGCCAGCTGGGGAGGGGAGGTAATGAACACTGAAGCTTTCTTT. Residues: CASWGGEVMNTEAFF.

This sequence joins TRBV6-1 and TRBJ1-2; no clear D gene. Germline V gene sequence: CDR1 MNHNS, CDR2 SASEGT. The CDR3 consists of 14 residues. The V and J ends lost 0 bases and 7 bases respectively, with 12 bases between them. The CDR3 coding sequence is TGTGCCAGCAGTGAAGCCCCAGGTCGAGGTGGCTACACCTTC. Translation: CASSEAPGRGGYTF.

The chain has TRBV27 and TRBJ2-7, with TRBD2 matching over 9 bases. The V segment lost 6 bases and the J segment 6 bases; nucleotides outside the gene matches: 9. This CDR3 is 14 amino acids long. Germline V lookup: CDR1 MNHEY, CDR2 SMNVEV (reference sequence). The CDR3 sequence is CASRIVAGDGEQYF. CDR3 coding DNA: TGTGCCAGCAGAATCGTAGCGGGAGATGGCGAGCAGTACTTC.

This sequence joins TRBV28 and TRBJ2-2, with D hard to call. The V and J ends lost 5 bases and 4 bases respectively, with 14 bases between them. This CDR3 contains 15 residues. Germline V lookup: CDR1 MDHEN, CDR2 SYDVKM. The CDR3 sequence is CASSLLDLTTGELFF. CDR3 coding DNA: TGTGCCAGCAGTCTTCTCGACCTGACCACCGGGGAGCTGTTTTTT.

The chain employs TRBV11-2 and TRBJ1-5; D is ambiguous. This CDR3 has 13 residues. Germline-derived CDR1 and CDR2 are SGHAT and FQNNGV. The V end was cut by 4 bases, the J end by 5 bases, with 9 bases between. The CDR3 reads CASSSIMDQPQHF. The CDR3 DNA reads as TGTGCCAGCAGCTCAATAATGGATCAGCCCCAGCATTTT.

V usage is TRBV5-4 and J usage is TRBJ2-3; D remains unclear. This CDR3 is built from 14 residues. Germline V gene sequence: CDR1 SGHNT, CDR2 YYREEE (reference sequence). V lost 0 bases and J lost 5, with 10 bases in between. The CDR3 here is CASSLVGFIDTQYF. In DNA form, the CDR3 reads TGTGCCAGCAGCTTGGTAGGCTTTATAGATACGCAGTATTTT.

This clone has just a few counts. CDR3 nucleotides: TGTGCCAGCAGCTTAGCGCGTGGGACAGGCCTTACCTACGAGCAGTACTTC. This codes for CASSLARGTGLTYEQYF. The genes are TRBV7-8 and TRBJ2-7, with 8 bases lining up with TRBD1. CDR3 length: 17 residues. Trimming removed 0 bases from V and 2 bases from J; junction bases left unmatched: 9. Looked up from germline, CDR1 is SGHVS and CDR2 is FQNEAQ.

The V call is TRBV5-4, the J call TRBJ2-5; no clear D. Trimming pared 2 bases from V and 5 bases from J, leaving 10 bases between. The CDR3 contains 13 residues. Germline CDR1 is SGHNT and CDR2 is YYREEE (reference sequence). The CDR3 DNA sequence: TGTGCCAGCAGCTTTTCTGGGGTGGAGACCCAGTACTTC. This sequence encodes CASSFSGVETQYF.

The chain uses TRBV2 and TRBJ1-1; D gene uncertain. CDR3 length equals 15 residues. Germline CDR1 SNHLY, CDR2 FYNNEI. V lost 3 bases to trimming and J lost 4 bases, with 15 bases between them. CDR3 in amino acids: CASSEMFGRSTEAFF. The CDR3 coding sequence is TGTGCCAGCAGTGAGATGTTCGGACGGAGCACTGAAGCTTTCTTT.

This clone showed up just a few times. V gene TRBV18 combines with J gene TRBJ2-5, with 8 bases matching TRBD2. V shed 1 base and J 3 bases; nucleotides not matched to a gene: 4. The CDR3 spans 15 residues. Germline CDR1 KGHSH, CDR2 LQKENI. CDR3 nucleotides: TGTGCCAGCTCACCACGCGCGGGAGGTGAAGAGACCCAGTACTTC. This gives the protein CASSPRAGGEETQYF.

The CDR3, as DNA: TGTGCCAGCAGCTGGACAGATAGCAATCAGCCCCAGCATTTT. This gives the protein CASSWTDSNQPQHF. The J gene is TRBJ1-5, the V gene TRBV11-2, with D possibly matching TRBD1 (6 bases). With 4 bases removed from V and 0 bases from J, the gap between germline ends came to 7 bases. The length of the CDR3 is 14 residues. Germline CDR1 reads SGHAT; CDR2 reads FQNNGV.

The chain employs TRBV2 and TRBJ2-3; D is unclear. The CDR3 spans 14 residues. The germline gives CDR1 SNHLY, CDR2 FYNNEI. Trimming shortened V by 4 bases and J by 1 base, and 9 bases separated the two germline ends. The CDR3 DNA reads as TGTGCCAGCAGTGGGGTCCTAGGCACAGATACGCAGTATTTT. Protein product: CASSGVLGTDTQYF.